This entry lists 21 T cell receptor beta chains sequenced from one sample in a study of vaccination and CD4 T cells after COVID-19. Their antigens remain unidentified. An Oncomine TCR Beta short-read assay was used to sequence the DNA from cultured CD4+ T cells. Genomic DNA was extracted from cultured CD4+ T cells. TCRdb processed the PCR reads anew with MiXCR; each CDR3 protein has one entry. The sample has about 7,000 distinct CDR3 sequences; about 30% are singletons. Described treatment: roughly 11-day PBMC culture with coronavirus spike peptide pools or control peptides (ViraFEST assay). Harvesting of the unexposed donor's CD4+ T cells predated the COVID-19 pandemic (2011-2018). Sequencing input: CD4+ T cells from blood, cultured in vitro. These receptors were obtained from a human donor in good health.

The chain carries TRBV4-3 and TRBJ2-2; D is undetermined. This CDR3 has 15 residues. The germline CDR1 and CDR2 sequences are LGHNA and YSLEER. Trimming cost V 1 base and J 4 bases, with 10 bases left between them. The CDR3 coding sequence is TGCGCCAGCAGCCAAGGGAGACCATCCACCGGGGAGCTGTTTTTT. Protein: CASSQGRPSTGELFF.

This clonotype was seen only a few times. The V gene is TRBV11-2, the J gene TRBJ1-6; TRBD1 might be the D (5 bases). Germline V gene lookup returns CDR1 SGHAT and CDR2 FQNNGV. V lost 5 bases, J lost 7 bases, and 24 bases lay in between. The CDR3 is 18 amino acids. The CDR3 region has the DNA TGTGCCAGCAGCGCGCATTTAGTGCCGGGACGGGAAAATTCACCCCTCCACTTT. It specifies CASSAHLVPGRENSPLHF.

The chain joins TRBV29-1 to TRBJ2-7; 15 nucleotides line up with TRBD2. The V segment lost 4 bases and the J segment 5 bases; nucleotides outside the gene matches: 12. Germline assignment: CDR1 SQVTM and CDR2 ANQGSEA. This CDR3 region has 17 residues. In nucleotides, the CDR3 is TGCAGCGTTGTCGCCCCCCGGACTAGCGGGAGGGTAGACGAGCAGTACTTC. Translating gives CSVVAPRTSGRVDEQYF.

This clonotype was counted a few times. The J gene is TRBJ2-1, the V gene TRBV15, with TRBD2 identical over 9 bases. Germline CDR1 and CDR2: LNHNV and YYDKDF (reference sequence). The CDR3 extends over 15 amino acids. The ends lost 0 bases at V and 9 bases at J; junction bases unmatched: 6. The CDR3 DNA is TGTGCCACCAGCAGAGATGGTAGCGGGAGTCCTGAGCAGTTCTTC. The encoded protein is CATSRDGSGSPEQFF.

The rearrangement joins TRBV28 to TRBJ2-2; TRBD1 matches at 10 bases. V shed 8 bases, J shed 5 bases, and the junction held 2 bases outside the gene matches. This CDR3 contains 13 residues. Germline lookup yields CDR1 MDHEN and CDR2 SYDVKM. DNA of the CDR3: TGTGCCAGCCGGACAGGGGGAACCGGGGAGCTGTTTTTT. It specifies CASRTGGTGELFF.

The chain couples TRBV5-6 to TRBJ2-5; 9 bases are a match to TRBD2. This CDR3 spans 14 amino acids. Germline CDR1 SGHDT, CDR2 YYEEEE. V lost 3 bases and J lost 5; bases outside the gene matches: 5. CDR3: CASSSGLAGETQYF. For the CDR3, the DNA is TGTGCCAGCAGCTCGGGACTAGCAGGGGAGACCCAGTACTTC.

This clonotype was detected once. The V call is TRBV28, the J call TRBJ2-7, with D unclear. Germline V lookup: CDR1 MDHEN, CDR2 SYDVKM. Trimming took 3 bases from V and 6 from J, leaving 15 bases between them. This CDR3 has 14 amino acids. The CDR3 is CASSLGSPAAEQYF. The CDR3 DNA reads TGTGCCAGCAGTTTGGGGTCCCCGGCCGCCGAGCAGTACTTC. Based on the CDR3 plus reference TRBV28 and TRBJ2-7, the full variable domain is DVKVTQSSRYLVKRTGEKVFLECVQDMDHENMFWYRQDPGLGLRLIYFSYDVKMKEKGDIPEGYSVSREKKERFSLILESASTNQTSMYLCASSLGSPAAEQYFGPGTRLTVT.

This clonotype was seen only a few times. V usage is TRBV20-1 and J usage is TRBJ1-1; 7 bases are a match to TRBD1. Looked up from germline, CDR1 is DFQATT and CDR2 is SNEGSKA (reference sequence). CDR3 length: 15 amino acids. The junction had 5 bases not matched to a gene; V was cut back by 0 bases and J by 1 base. As DNA, the CDR3 is TGCAGTGCTAGAGATCCGAGACAGGGGAACACTGAAGCTTTCTTT. Translation gives CSARDPRQGNTEAFF.

This clonotype appeared a few times. The rearrangement joins TRBV7-2 to TRBJ2-7; tentative D call: TRBD1 (5 bases). The CDR3 consists of 14 residues. V lost 5 bases and J 10 bases, leaving 21 bases between the germline ends. The germline gives CDR1 SGHTA, CDR2 FQGNSA. CDR3 DNA: TGTGCCAGCAGCCTGATTGTGTCAGGGCATGAACAGTACTTC. Its translation: CASSLIVSGHEQYF.

The chain recombines TRBV18 with TRBJ1-1; 9 bases map to TRBD1. V trimming: 5 bases; J trimming: 6 bases; junction bases outside the gene matches: 10. CDR3 length: 15 amino acids. Germline loops: CDR1 KGHSH, CDR2 LQKENI. CDR3 nucleotide sequence: TGTGCCAGCTCAGAGGGACAGGGTTCAGTGGCTGAAGCTTTCTTT. Translation: CASSEGQGSVAEAFF.

Concerning this clonotype itself: The junction differs from germline at one of its ends, possibly a read error. The J gene is TRBJ2-7, the V gene TRBV6-2 or TRBV6-3, with a possible D match to TRBD2 (5 bases). CDR1 and CDR2 (germline): MNHEY, SVGEGT. This CDR3 comprises 14 residues. The CDR3 loop reads CASSYSEVSSEQYF. The CDR3 nucleotides are TGTGCCAGCAGTTACTCGGAGGTCTCCTCCGAGCAGTACTTC.

The chain couples TRBV6-2 or TRBV6-3 to TRBJ2-7, with TRBD2 matching 11 bases. Germline assignment: CDR1 MNHEY and CDR2 SVGEGT. Germline trimming cut 6 bases from V and 2 bases from J; bases unmatched to any gene: 9. The CDR3 length is 16 residues. This CDR3 is CASSFPGTSGTYEQYF. The CDR3 DNA reads as TGTGCCAGCAGCTTCCCCGGGACTAGCGGTACCTACGAGCAGTACTTC.

This clonotype has more than one count but fewer than ten. The chain links TRBV20-1 to TRBJ2-7; D is undetermined. The V gene lost 2 bases and the J gene lost 1 base, with 15 bases spanning the gap. This CDR3 has 15 amino acids. Looked up from germline, CDR1 is DFQATT and CDR2 is SNEGSKA (reference sequence). For the CDR3, the DNA is TGCAGTGCTAGACCTCGAGGACCGAAATCCTACGAGCAGTACTTC. As protein: CSARPRGPKSYEQYF.

The chain has TRBV5-4 and TRBJ2-5; 16 bases match TRBD2. Germline assignment: CDR1 SGHNT and CDR2 YYREEE (reference sequence). With V trimmed by 1 base and J by 4 bases, 13 bases remained unmatched. The CDR3 is 20 amino acids. The CDR3 sequence: CASSLFGTAGLAGGRETQYF. The CDR3 DNA follows: TGTGCCAGCAGCTTGTTCGGGACAGCGGGACTAGCGGGAGGGAGAGAGACCCAGTACTTC.

The V call is TRBV27, the J call TRBJ2-2; 7 bases are shared with TRBD2. The CDR3 is 15 amino acids. Unmatched junction bases numbered 12, after V lost 9 bases and J lost 5 bases. Germline V gives CDR1 MNHEY, CDR2 SMNVEV (reference sequence). CDR3: CARPSRAGRTGELFF. The CDR3 region has the DNA TGTGCCAGGCCTTCGAGAGCGGGACGAACCGGGGAGCTGTTTTTT.

This clonotype was seen more than once but under ten times. The chain has TRBV7-9 and TRBJ2-7; the D is unclear. CDR1 is SEHNR and CDR2 is FQNEAQ in the germline V gene (reference sequence). The CDR3 spans 12 residues. Trimming cost V 1 base and J 7 bases, with 8 bases left between them. Written as DNA, the CDR3 is TGTGCCAGCAGCTTAGGCGGTACGGAGCAGTACTTC. This gives the protein CASSLGGTEQYF.

The CDR3 region is CATSDLFAQETQYF. In DNA form, the CDR3 reads TGTGCCACCAGTGATCTGTTCGCCCAAGAGACCCAGTACTTC. This chain uses TRBV24-1 with TRBJ2-5; D gene ambiguous. The CDR3 is made up of 14 amino acids. V dropped 3 bases and J dropped 1 base, with 8 bases sitting between them. Germline V gives CDR1 KGHDR, CDR2 SFDVKD.

The CDR3 region is CASSLVSAPGEQYF. In nucleotides, the CDR3 is TGTGCCAGCAGCTTAGTCTCGGCCCCAGGAGAGCAGTACTTC. The rearrangement joins TRBV7-2 to TRBJ2-7; D ambiguous. The CDR3 contains 14 residues. V shed 1 base and J shed 7 bases, with 14 bases lying between them. Germline-derived CDR1 and CDR2 are SGHTA and FQGNSA.

The table lists this clonotype with a few counts. The V gene is TRBV15, the J gene TRBJ1-2; 9 bases fit TRBD1. After removal of 4 bases from V and 8 bases from J, the junction contained 8 bases not matched to a gene. CDR1 is LNHNV and CDR2 is YYDKDF in the germline V gene (reference sequence). There are 14 residues in the CDR3. CDR3 residues: CATSNRDRAFGYTF. Here the CDR3 DNA reads TGTGCCACCAGCAACAGGGACAGGGCCTTCGGCTACACCTTC.

The chain links TRBV4-1 to TRBJ2-3, with D maybe TRBD2 (5 bases). Trimming took off 1 base at V and 0 bases at J, with 8 bases between the two ends. The CDR3 covers 15 residues. Germline CDR1 and CDR2: MGHRA and YSYEKL. Written as DNA, the CDR3 is TGCGCCAGCAGCCAAGCCGGGGAAAGCACAGATACGCAGTATTTT. As protein: CASSQAGESTDTQYF.

This clonotype was found a few times. V gene TRBV20-1 combines with J gene TRBJ1-2, with D possibly matching TRBD1 (5 bases). The V end lost 0 bases, the J end lost 4 bases, and 9 bases lay between the germline ends. The CDR3 loop spans 13 amino acids. Looked up from germline, CDR1 is DFQATT and CDR2 is SNEGSKA (reference sequence). Here the CDR3 DNA reads TGCAGTGCTAGAGATCGGGGCGGCTATGGCTACACCTTC. Its translation: CSARDRGGYGYTF.